Below, one T cell receptor beta chain is given with its context. This record belongs to a study of blood T cell repertoires in COVID-19. Study information: Acute and convalescent COVID-19 specimens originated in the United States, Italy and Spain. Sample material is recorded as cDNA or gDNA derived from T cells, B-cell-depleted T cells, or PBMCs.

TCRdb keeps only in-frame clones here, not all; method: immunoSEQ multiplex PCR. The sample has a few hundred thousand clones, about 91% seen once. Adults between roughly 18 and 95 years of age took part from under 25 US areas. Assignments of participants to cohorts depended upon their own reported clinical history. J was trimmed by 2 bases and V by 4 bases; bases with no gene match: 8. Germline CDR1 SGDLS, CDR2 YYNGEE. The CDR3 is made up of 15 amino acids. The clonotype comes from a woman aged 40 to 55 with acute COVID-19. Sequenced: PBMCs or T cells enriched from blood (not recorded which). The rearrangement uses TRBV9 and TRBJ1-1; 7 nucleotides agree with TRBD1. The CDR3 nucleotides are TGTGCCAGCAGCTCCCGGACAGGAGCAAACACTGAAGCTTTCTTT. Encoded protein: CASSSRTGANTEAFF.